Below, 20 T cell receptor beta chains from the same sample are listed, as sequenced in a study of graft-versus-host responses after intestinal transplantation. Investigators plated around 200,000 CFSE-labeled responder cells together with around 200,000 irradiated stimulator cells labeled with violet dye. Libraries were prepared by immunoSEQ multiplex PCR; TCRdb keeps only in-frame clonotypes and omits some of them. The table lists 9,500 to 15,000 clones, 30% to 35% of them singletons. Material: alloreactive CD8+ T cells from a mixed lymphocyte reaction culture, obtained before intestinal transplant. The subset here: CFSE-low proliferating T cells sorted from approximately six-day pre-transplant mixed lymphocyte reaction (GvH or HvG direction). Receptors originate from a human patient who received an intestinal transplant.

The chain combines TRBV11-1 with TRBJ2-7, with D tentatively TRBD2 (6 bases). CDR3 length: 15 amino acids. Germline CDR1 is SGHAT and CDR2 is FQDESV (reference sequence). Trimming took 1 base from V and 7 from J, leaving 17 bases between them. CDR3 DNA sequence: TGTGCCAGCAGCTTAGGACGCGGGGCCGGAGGGGAGCAGTACTTC. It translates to CASSLGRGAGGEQYF.

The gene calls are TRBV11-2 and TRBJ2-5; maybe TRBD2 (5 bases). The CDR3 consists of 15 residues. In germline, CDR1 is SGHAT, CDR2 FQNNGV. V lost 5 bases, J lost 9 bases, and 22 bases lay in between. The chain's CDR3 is CASSPYFAGQEAQYF. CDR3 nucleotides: TGTGCCAGCAGCCCCTACTTCGCGGGTCAAGAAGCCCAGTACTTC. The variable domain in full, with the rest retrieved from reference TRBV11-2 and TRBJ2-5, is EAGVAQSPRYKIIEKRQSVAFWCNPISGHATLYWYQQILGQGPKLLIQFQNNGVVDDSQLPKDRFSAERLKGVDSTLKIQPAKLEDSAVYLCASSPYFAGQEAQYFGPGTRLLVL.

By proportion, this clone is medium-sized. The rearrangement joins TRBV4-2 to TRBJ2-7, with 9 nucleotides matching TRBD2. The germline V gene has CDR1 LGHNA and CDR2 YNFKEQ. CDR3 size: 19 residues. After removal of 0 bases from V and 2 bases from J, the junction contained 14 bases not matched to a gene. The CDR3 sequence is CASSQESLGLAGSPYEQYF. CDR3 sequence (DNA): TGTGCCAGCAGCCAAGAGTCACTAGGCCTAGCGGGATCACCCTACGAGCAGTACTTC.

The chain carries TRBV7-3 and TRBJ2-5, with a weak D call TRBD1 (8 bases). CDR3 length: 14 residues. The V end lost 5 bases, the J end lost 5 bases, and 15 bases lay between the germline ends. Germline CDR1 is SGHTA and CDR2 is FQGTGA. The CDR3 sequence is CASSLTGGGETQYF. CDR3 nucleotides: TGTGCCAGCAGCCTCACAGGGGGAGGGGAGACCCAGTACTTC.

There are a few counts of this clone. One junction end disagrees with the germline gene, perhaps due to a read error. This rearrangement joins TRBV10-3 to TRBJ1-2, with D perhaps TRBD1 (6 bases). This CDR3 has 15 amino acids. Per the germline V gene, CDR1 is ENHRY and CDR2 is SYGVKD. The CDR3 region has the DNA TGTGCCATCACTGAGGGGGAGGACGCTAACTATGGCTACACCTTC. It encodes CAITEGEDANYGYTF.

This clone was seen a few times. This CDR3 reads CASSLVGLSYEQYF. The CDR3, as DNA: TGTGCCAGCAGCTTAGTTGGTCTATCCTACGAGCAGTACTTC. The chain joins TRBV11-2 to TRBJ2-7, with D uncertain. V was clipped by 1 base and J by 1 base, with 8 bases between them. The germline V gene encodes CDR1 SGHAT and CDR2 FQNNGV. This CDR3 contains 14 residues. Using reference TRBV11-2 and TRBJ2-7 for the parts outside the CDR3, the full variable domain is EAGVAQSPRYKIIEKRQSVAFWCNPISGHATLYWYQQILGQGPKLLIQFQNNGVVDDSQLPKDRFSAERLKGVDSTLKIQPAKLEDSAVYLCASSLVGLSYEQYFGPGTRLTVT.

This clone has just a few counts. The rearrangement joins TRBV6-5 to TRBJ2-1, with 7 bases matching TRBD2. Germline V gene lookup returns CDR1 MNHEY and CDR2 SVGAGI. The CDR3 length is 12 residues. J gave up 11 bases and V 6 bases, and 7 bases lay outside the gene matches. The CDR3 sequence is CASSTGRGKQFF. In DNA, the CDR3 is TGTGCCAGCAGCACGGGGAGGGGAAAGCAGTTCTTC.

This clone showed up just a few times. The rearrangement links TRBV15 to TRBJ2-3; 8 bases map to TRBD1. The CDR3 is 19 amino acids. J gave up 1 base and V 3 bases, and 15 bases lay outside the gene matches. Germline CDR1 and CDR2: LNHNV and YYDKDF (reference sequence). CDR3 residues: CATSRFQGARIVRTDTQYF. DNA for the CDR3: TGTGCCACCAGCAGGTTTCAGGGGGCGCGAATAGTCCGCACAGATACGCAGTATTTT.

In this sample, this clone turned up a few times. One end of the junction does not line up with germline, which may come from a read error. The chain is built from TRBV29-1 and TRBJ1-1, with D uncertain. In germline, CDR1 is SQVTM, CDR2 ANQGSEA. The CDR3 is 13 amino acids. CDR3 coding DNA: TGCAGCGGTCACAGCGGGAGGAACACTGCAGCTTTCTTT. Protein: CSGHSGRNTAAFF.

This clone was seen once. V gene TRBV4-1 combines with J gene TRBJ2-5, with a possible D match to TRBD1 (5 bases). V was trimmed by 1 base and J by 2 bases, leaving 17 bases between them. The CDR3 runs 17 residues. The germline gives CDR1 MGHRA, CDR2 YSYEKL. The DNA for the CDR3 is TGCGCCAGCAGCCAAGGGGGCTTGGGAACAGCGCAAGAGACCCAGTACTTC. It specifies CASSQGGLGTAQETQYF.

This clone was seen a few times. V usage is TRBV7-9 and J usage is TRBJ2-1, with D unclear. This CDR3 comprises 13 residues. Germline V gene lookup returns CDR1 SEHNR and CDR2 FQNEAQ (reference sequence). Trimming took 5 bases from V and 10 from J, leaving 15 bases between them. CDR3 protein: CASSVDAVGEQFF. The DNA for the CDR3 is TGTGCCAGCAGCGTGGACGCCGTCGGGGAGCAGTTCTTC.

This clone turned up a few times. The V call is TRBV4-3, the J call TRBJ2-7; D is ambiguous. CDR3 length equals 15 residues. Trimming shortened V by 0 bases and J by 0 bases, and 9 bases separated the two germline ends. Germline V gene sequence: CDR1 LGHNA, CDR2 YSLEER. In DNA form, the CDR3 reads TGCGCCAGCAGCCAAGACCCCCTGGGCTCCTACGAGCAGTACTTC. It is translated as CASSQDPLGSYEQYF.

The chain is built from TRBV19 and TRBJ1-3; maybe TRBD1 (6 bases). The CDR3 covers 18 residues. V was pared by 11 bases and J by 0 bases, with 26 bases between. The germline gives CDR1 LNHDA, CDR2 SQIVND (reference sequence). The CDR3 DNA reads TGTGCCCTAGGAGCAGGGGTAAAATTGAGAACCTCTGGAAACACCATATATTTT. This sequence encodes CALGAGVKLRTSGNTIYF. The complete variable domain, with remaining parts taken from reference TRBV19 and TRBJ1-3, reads DGGITQSPKYLFRKEGQNVTLSCEQNLNHDAMYWYRQDPGQGLRLIYYSQIVNDFQKGDIAEGYSVSREKKESFPLTVTSAQKNPTAFYLCALGAGVKLRTSGNTIYFGEGSWLTVV.

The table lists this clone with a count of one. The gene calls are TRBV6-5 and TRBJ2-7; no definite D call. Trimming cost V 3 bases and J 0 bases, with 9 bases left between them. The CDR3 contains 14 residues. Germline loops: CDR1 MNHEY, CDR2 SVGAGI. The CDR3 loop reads CASSYSGPSYEQYF. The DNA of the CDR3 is TGTGCCAGCAGTTATTCTGGTCCCTCCTACGAGCAGTACTTC.

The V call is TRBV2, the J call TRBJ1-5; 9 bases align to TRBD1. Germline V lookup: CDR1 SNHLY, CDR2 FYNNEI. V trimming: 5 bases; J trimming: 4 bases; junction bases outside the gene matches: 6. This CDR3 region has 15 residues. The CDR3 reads CASSWDREGNQPQHF. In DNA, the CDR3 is TGTGCCAGCAGTTGGGACAGGGAGGGGAATCAGCCCCAGCATTTT. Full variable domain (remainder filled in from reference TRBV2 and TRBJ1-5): EPEVTQTPSHQVTQMGQEVILRCVPISNHLYFYWYRQILGQKVEFLVSFYNNEISEKSEIFDDQFSVERPDGSNFTLKIRSTKLEDSAMYFCASSWDREGNQPQHFGDGTRLSIL.

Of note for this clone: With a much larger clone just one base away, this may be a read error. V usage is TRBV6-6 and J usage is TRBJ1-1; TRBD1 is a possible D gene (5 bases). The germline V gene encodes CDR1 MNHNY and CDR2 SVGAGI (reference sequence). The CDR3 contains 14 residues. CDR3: CASRPGRGYTEAFF. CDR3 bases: TGTGCTAGCAGACCGGGACGGGGATACACTGAAGCTTTCTTT.

The CDR3 region is CASTERVSSYNEQFF. In DNA, the CDR3 is TGTGCCAGCACCGAAAGGGTTAGCTCCTACAATGAGCAGTTCTTC. The chain combines TRBV5-8 with TRBJ2-1; no clear D. V lost 6 bases and J lost 0, with 13 bases in between. The CDR3 is made up of 15 amino acids. CDR1 and CDR2 (germline): SGHTS, YDEGEE.

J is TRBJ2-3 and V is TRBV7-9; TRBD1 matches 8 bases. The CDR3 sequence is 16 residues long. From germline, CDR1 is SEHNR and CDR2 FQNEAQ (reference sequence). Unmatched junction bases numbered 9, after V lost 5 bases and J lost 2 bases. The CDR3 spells CASSPVGQGPTDTQYF. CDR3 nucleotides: TGTGCCAGCAGCCCAGTAGGACAGGGTCCCACAGATACGCAGTATTTT.

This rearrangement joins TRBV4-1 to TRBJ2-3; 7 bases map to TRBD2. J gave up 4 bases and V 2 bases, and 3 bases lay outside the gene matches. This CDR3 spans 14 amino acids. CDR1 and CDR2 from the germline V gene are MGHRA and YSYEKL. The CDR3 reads CASSQSGDADTQYF. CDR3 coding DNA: TGCGCCAGCAGCCAAAGCGGGGACGCAGATACGCAGTATTTT.

The CDR3 nucleotides read TGTGCTAGTGGTCTGCTCGTTGGGAGCTACTATAGCAATCAGCCCCAGCATTTT. It encodes CASGLLVGSYYSNQPQHF. The V gene is TRBV12-5, the J gene TRBJ1-5; D is uncertain. This CDR3 has 18 amino acids. Looked up from germline, CDR1 is LGHNT and CDR2 is FRNRAP. Deletions cut 5 bases from V and 0 bases from J, with 20 bases between. Supplemented by reference TRBV12-5 and TRBJ1-5, the full variable domain reads DARVTQTPRHKVTEMGQEVTMRCQPILGHNTVFWYRQTMMQGLELLAYFRNRAPLDDSGMPKDRFSAEMPDATLATLKIQPSEPRDSAVYFCASGLLVGSYYSNQPQHFGDGTRLSIL.